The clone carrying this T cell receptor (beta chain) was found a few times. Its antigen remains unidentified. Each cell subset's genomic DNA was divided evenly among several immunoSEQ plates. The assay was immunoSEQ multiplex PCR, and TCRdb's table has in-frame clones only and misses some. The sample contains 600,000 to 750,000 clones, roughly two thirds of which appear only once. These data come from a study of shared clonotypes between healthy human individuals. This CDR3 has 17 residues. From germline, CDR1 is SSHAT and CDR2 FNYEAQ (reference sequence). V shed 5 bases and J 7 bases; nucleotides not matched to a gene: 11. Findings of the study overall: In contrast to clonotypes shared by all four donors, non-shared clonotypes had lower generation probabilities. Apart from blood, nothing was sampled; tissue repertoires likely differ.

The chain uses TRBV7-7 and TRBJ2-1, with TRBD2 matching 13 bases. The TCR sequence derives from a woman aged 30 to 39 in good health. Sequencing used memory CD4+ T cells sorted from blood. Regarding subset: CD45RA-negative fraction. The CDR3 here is CASSPNPLGLAGNEQFF. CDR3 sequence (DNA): TGTGCCAGCAGCCCAAATCCCCTGGGACTAGCGGGAAATGAGCAGTTCTTC. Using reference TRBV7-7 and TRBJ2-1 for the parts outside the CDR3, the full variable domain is GAGVSQSPRYKVTKRGQDVTLRCDPISSHATLYWYQQALGQGPEFLTYFNYEAQPDKSGLPSDRFSAERPEGSISTLTIQRTEQRDSAMYRCASSPNPLGLAGNEQFFGPGTRLTVL.